The 22 T cell receptor beta chains below were found in one sample sequenced in a study of long-term antiretroviral therapy in people with HIV. The assay, immunoSEQ v3.0, was run at survey level. Clones were read by immunoSEQ multiplex PCR, and TCRdb kept only the in-frame ones, dropping some. Of about 21,000 clones in the sample, about four fifths were seen once. The source was unsorted PBMCs, collected 0.1 years before starting antiretroviral therapy. The receptors originated from a man aged 35 to 55 with HIV.

The rearrangement uses TRBV21-1 and TRBJ2-7; TRBD1, as called in the table, went unchecked against the DNA. TRBV21-1 corresponds to a pseudogene. The CDR3 runs to 15 residues. CDR3: CASSMTGTGTDEQYF. The CDR3 nucleotides are TGTGCCAGCAGCATGACCGGGACAGGGACCGACGAGCAGTACTTC.

The rearrangement links TRBV25-1 to TRBJ2-5, with D tentatively TRBD1 (5 bases). Germline V gene data show CDR1 as MGHDK and CDR2 as SYGVNS. This CDR3 contains 15 residues. V dropped 6 bases and J dropped 7 bases, with 21 bases sitting between them. The CDR3 reads CASSPGQGLRVTQYF. The CDR3 DNA reads as TGTGCCAGCAGCCCCGGGCAGGGTCTGAGAGTGACCCAGTACTTC.

V is TRBV7-2 and J is TRBJ1-6; a weak D match, TRBD1 (5 bases). The CDR3 totals 16 residues. CDR1 is SGHTA, CDR2 FQGNSA, per germline. V shed 5 bases and J shed 8 bases, with 19 bases lying between them. The CDR3 here is CASSVMAGTSDSPLHF. The CDR3 nucleotides read TGTGCCAGCAGCGTTATGGCCGGGACTAGTGATTCACCCCTCCACTTT. The full variable domain, completed using reference TRBV7-2 and TRBJ1-6, is GAGVSQSPSNKVTEKGKDVELRCDPISGHTALYWYRQSLGQGLEFLIYFQGNSAPDKSGLPSDRFSAERTGGSVSTLTIQRTQQEDSAVYLCASSVMAGTSDSPLHFGNGTRLTVT.

This CDR3 is CASKGTGSYEQYF. For the CDR3, the DNA is TGTGCCAGTAAAGGGACAGGGTCCTACGAGCAGTACTTC. This sequence joins TRBV19 and TRBJ2-7; 9 bases are shared with TRBD1. V shed 7 bases, J shed 1 base, and the junction held 2 bases outside the gene matches. The CDR3 is 13 amino acids. Germline assignment: CDR1 LNHDA and CDR2 SQIVND (reference sequence).

This clone is a singleton in its sample. The CDR3 coding sequence is TGTGCCAGCAGCTTACTAAGTGGCAATGAGCAGTTCTTC. It yields the protein CASSLLSGNEQFF. The chain uses TRBV7-2 and TRBJ2-1; D is unclear. Looked up from germline, CDR1 is SGHTA and CDR2 is FQGNSA. Trimming took off 2 bases at V and 6 bases at J, with 8 bases between the two ends. CDR3 length equals 13 residues.

The chain couples TRBV7-9 to TRBJ2-2; TRBD2 agrees at 8 bases. V was clipped by 10 bases and J by 5 bases; unmatched bases: 9. The germline gives CDR1 SEHNR, CDR2 FQNEAQ (reference sequence). The CDR3 extends over 14 amino acids. The CDR3 loop is CAIPSGGGTGELFF. In DNA, the CDR3 is TGTGCCATCCCTTCCGGGGGGGGGACCGGGGAGCTGTTTTTT. Complete variable domain (other parts from reference TRBV7-9 and TRBJ2-2): DTGVSQNPRHKITKRGQNVTFRCDPISEHNRLYWYRQTLGQGPEFLTYFQNEAQLEKSRLLSDRFSAERPKGSFSTLEIQRTEQGDSAMYLCAIPSGGGTGELFFGEGSRLTVL.

This chain uses TRBV18 with TRBJ2-1, with TRBD1 identical over 7 bases. The CDR3 spans 17 residues. The germline CDR1 and CDR2 sequences are KGHSH and LQKENI. Germline trimming cut 3 bases from V and 1 base from J; bases unmatched to any gene: 9. In DNA form, the CDR3 reads TGTGCCAGCTCACCTACCGGGACAGCAGGTTCCTACAATGAGCAGTTCTTC. It yields the protein CASSPTGTAGSYNEQFF.

The chain has TRBV30 and TRBJ2-3; 7 positions agree with TRBD2. The germline V gene has CDR1 GTSNPN and CDR2 SVGIG (reference sequence). CDR3 length: 13 residues. V dropped 2 bases and J dropped 8; count of bases not matched to a gene: 7. CDR3 sequence (DNA): TGTGCCTGGAGTCAGCGGGGCCGGGGTACGCAGTATTTT. This sequence encodes CAWSQRGRGTQYF.

The chain links TRBV7-2 to TRBJ2-2; D is ambiguous. The CDR3 extends over 14 amino acids. Trimming took 3 bases from V and 3 from J, leaving 8 bases between them. Germline V gene data show CDR1 as SGHTA and CDR2 as FQGNSA. Here the CDR3 reads CASSFSQDTGELFF. CDR3 coding DNA: TGTGCCAGCAGCTTCAGTCAGGACACCGGGGAGCTGTTTTTT. Full variable domain (outside the CDR3, taken from reference TRBV7-2 and TRBJ2-2): GAGVSQSPSNKVTEKGKDVELRCDPISGHTALYWYRQSLGQGLEFLIYFQGNSAPDKSGLPSDRFSAERTGGSVSTLTIQRTQQEDSAVYLCASSFSQDTGELFFGEGSRLTVL.

The chain's CDR3 is CASSVTRDRVLNTGELFF. CDR3 bases: TGTGCCAGCAGCGTAACCCGGGACAGGGTCTTGAACACCGGGGAGCTGTTTTTT. This chain links TRBV7-2 with TRBJ2-2; 9 nucleotides match TRBD1. CDR1 is SGHTA and CDR2 is FQGNSA in the germline V gene. With V trimmed by 5 bases and J by 1 base, 11 bases remained unmatched. This CDR3 spans 18 amino acids.

The V gene is TRBV9, the J gene TRBJ2-1; D is unresolved. The CDR3 sequence is 14 residues long. The V end was cut by 0 bases, the J end by 9 bases, with 13 bases between. From germline, CDR1 is SGDLS and CDR2 YYNGEE. CDR3 nucleotide sequence: TGTGCCAGCAGCGTAGGGGTCCCCTCCACTGAGCAGTTCTTC. This codes for CASSVGVPSTEQFF.

The CDR3 nucleotides are TGTGCCAGCAGCCAAGATCAAGGGACAGGGAACACTGAAGCTTTCTTT. Protein sequence: CASSQDQGTGNTEAFF. This chain uses TRBV14 with TRBJ1-1; 8 bases are shared with TRBD1. Unmatched junction bases numbered 4, after V lost 0 bases and J lost 1 base. CDR3 length: 16 residues. Germline CDR1 reads SGHDN; CDR2 reads FVKESK. Supplemented by reference TRBV14 and TRBJ1-1, the full variable domain reads EAGVTQFPSHSVIEKGQTVTLRCDPISGHDNLYWYRRVMGKEIKFLLHFVKESKQDESGMPNNRFLAERTGGTYSTLKVQPAELEDSGVYFCASSQDQGTGNTEAFFGQGTRLTVV.

This clone came up once. The chain recombines TRBV7-3 with TRBJ1-1; no reliable D call. The V gene's germline CDR1 is SGHTA and CDR2 FQGTGA. V was trimmed by 5 bases and J by 5 bases, leaving 12 bases between them. This CDR3 spans 13 amino acids. The CDR3 nucleotides read TGTGCCAGCAGCCGACTGTTTGGGACTGAAGCTTTCTTT. Its translation: CASSRLFGTEAFF. Variable domain in full (rest from reference TRBV7-3 and TRBJ1-1): GAGVSQTPSNKVTEKGKYVELRCDPISGHTALYWYRQSLGQGPEFLIYFQGTGAADDSGLPNDRFFAVRPEGSVSTLKIQRTERGDSAVYLCASSRLFGTEAFFGQGTRLTVV.

The chain combines TRBV19 with TRBJ2-2; 12 nucleotides align to TRBD2. The CDR3 loop spans 16 amino acids. Looked up from germline, CDR1 is LNHDA and CDR2 is SQIVND (reference sequence). The V segment lost 3 bases and the J segment 6 bases; nucleotides outside the gene matches: 5. The CDR3 region is CASSILLAGGPGELFF. The CDR3 nucleotides are TGTGCCAGTAGTATCCTCCTAGCGGGAGGGCCCGGGGAGCTGTTTTTT.

Remarks on this clone: Its ends do not fully match the called genes, so a read error is possible. This rearrangement joins TRBV4-3 to TRBJ2-3; 11 nucleotides match TRBD2. The germline CDR1 and CDR2 sequences are LGHNA and YSLEER. The length of the CDR3 is 17 residues. DNA for the CDR3: TGCGTCAGCAGCCCTAACCTGTACGCTAGCGGGGGGGATACGCAGTATTTT. Translation gives CVSSPNLYASGGDTQYF.

V is TRBV5-4 and J is TRBJ1-1, with 7 bases that match TRBD1. V dropped 0 bases and J dropped 4; count of bases not matched to a gene: 9. The CDR3 runs 16 residues. Germline V CDR1 and CDR2: SGHNT, YYREEE (reference sequence). Written as DNA, the CDR3 is TGTGCCAGCAGCTTGGGAGGGACAGTCGGGGCCACTGAAGCTTTCTTT. Translation: CASSLGGTVGATEAFF.

CDR3 sequence (DNA): TGCGCCAGCAGCCAAGATTATCAGGCCCAGGGGGTAGATGGCTACACCTTC. Amino acid sequence: CASSQDYQAQGVDGYTF. V and J are TRBV4-3 and TRBJ1-2, with TRBD1 identical over 7 bases. The CDR3 contains 17 residues. Losses at the gene ends were 0 bases for V and 6 bases for J; bases not matched to a gene: 13. Germline CDR1 LGHNA, CDR2 YSLEER.

The chain links TRBV14 to TRBJ2-2; 7 nucleotides line up with TRBD1. Trimming cost V 5 bases and J 4 bases; bases outside gene matches: 7. There are 15 residues in the CDR3. CDR1 is SGHDN, CDR2 FVKESK, per germline. The CDR3 loop is CASSFDRVGTGELFF. Written as DNA, the CDR3 is TGTGCCAGCAGCTTTGACAGGGTCGGCACCGGGGAGCTGTTTTTT.

The chain employs TRBV4-2 and TRBJ2-5; no definite D call. Germline V CDR1 and CDR2: LGHNA, YNFKEQ. This CDR3 spans 12 amino acids. The V end was cut by 3 bases, the J end by 5 bases, with 7 bases between. The CDR3 is CASSHDGETQYF. CDR3 DNA: TGTGCCAGCAGCCACGACGGGGAGACCCAGTACTTC.

The chain combines TRBV5-5 with TRBJ1-3, with TRBD1 matching 7 bases. This CDR3 contains 16 residues. The germline gives CDR1 SGHKS, CDR2 YYEKEE (reference sequence). Losses at the gene ends were 1 base for V and 0 bases for J; bases not matched to a gene: 4. The CDR3 sequence is CASSLLRDSSGNTIYF. The CDR3 DNA follows: TGTGCCAGCAGCTTGCTCCGGGACAGCTCTGGAAACACCATATATTTT.

Only one count was recorded for this clone. J is TRBJ1-2 and V is TRBV29-1; perhaps TRBD1 as D (6 bases). The CDR3 contains 17 residues. V was pared by 2 bases and J by 0 bases, with 19 bases between. Per the germline V gene, CDR1 is SQVTM and CDR2 is ANQGSEA. CDR3 loop: CSVEKGAGAYSNYGYTF. The CDR3 DNA follows: TGCAGCGTTGAAAAGGGAGCAGGGGCCTACTCTAACTATGGCTACACCTTC.

The chain employs TRBV5-4 and TRBJ1-1; a weak D match, TRBD1 (5 bases). The CDR3 covers 14 residues. The V gene's germline CDR1 is SGHNT and CDR2 YYREEE (reference sequence). Deletions cut 5 bases from V and 1 base from J, with 12 bases between. CDR3 loop: CASRKGTENTEAFF. The CDR3 region has the DNA TGTGCCAGCAGGAAAGGGACCGAGAACACTGAAGCTTTCTTT.